These 25 T cell receptor beta chains were all obtained from the same sample, sequenced in a study of regulatory T cells in long-lasting Graves disease. iRepertoire HTBI primers and Arm-PCR of CDR3 regions built TCR beta libraries. TCRdb reanalysed the multiplex PCR reads using MiXCR and keeps one entry per CDR3 protein. Altogether roughly 700,000 distinct CDR3 sequences are present, about 32% being singletons, with the ten largest covering about 42%. Documented time point: persistent/refractory GD, antithyroid drugs over 5 years with positive TRAb. With RNA extracted from PBMCs as input, the TCR library was made. This material consisted of peripheral blood mononuclear cells (PBMCs), taken when the disease was refractory, from a patient treated with antithyroid drugs. The source is a female donor with Graves disease.

The chain carries TRBV7-9 and TRBJ2-7; 8 nucleotides line up with TRBD2. V dropped 8 bases and J dropped 5; count of bases not matched to a gene: 8. The germline V gene has CDR1 SEHNR and CDR2 FQNEAQ (reference sequence). The CDR3 is 13 residues long. The CDR3 nucleotides are TGTGCCAGCGGGAGCGGGAGCTTTGACGAGCAGTACTTC. It encodes CASGSGSFDEQYF.

This clonotype was counted ten times or more. CDR3 sequence: CATSRSGQGHNYGYTF. The DNA of the CDR3 is TGTGCCACCAGCAGATCAGGACAGGGACACAACTATGGCTACACCTTC. The rearrangement links TRBV15 to TRBJ1-2, with 8 bases that match TRBD1. V lost 2 bases and J lost 2; bases outside the gene matches: 7. Germline V gene sequence: CDR1 LNHNV, CDR2 YYDKDF (reference sequence). The CDR3 contains 16 residues.

This rearrangement joins TRBV7-9 to TRBJ1-2, with a possible D match to TRBD1 (5 bases). CDR1 is SEHNR and CDR2 is FQNEAQ in the germline V gene (reference sequence). V lost 5 bases, J lost 2 bases, and 15 bases lay in between. This CDR3 is built from 15 residues. The CDR3 region is CASSPPGTHNYGYTF. The CDR3 nucleotides read TGTGCCAGCAGCCCGCCGGGGACTCACAACTATGGCTACACCTTC. The entire variable domain, with the rest obtained from reference TRBV7-9 and TRBJ1-2, is as follows: DTGVSQNPRHKITKRGQNVTFRCDPISEHNRLYWYRQTLGQGPEFLTYFQNEAQLEKSRLLSDRFSAERPKGSFSTLEIQRTEQGDSAMYLCASSPPGTHNYGYTFGSGTRLTVV.

This clonotype came up a few times. The chain combines TRBV12-3 or TRBV12-4 with TRBJ1-3, with D tentatively TRBD1 (6 bases). Trimming left V 7 bases short and J 4 bases short, with 23 bases between. This CDR3 region has 17 residues. CDR3 DNA sequence: TGTGCCAGCACCCCTCGGATCACACAGGGCTCCGGAAACACCATATATTTT. As protein: CASTPRITQGSGNTIYF.

This clonotype was seen at least ten times. V and J are TRBV12-3 or TRBV12-4 and TRBJ1-6, with a tentative D call TRBD1 (6 bases). There are 14 residues in the CDR3. The V and J ends lost 5 bases and 7 bases respectively, with 12 bases between them. CDR3 DNA: TGTGCCAGCAGTCTACGGACAGAAAATTCACCCCTCCACTTT. Residues: CASSLRTENSPLHF.

The V gene is TRBV6-2 or TRBV6-3, the J gene TRBJ1-2; D unresolved. Germline V gene lookup returns CDR1 MNHEY and CDR2 SVGEGT. The CDR3 contains 16 residues. Trimming pared 7 bases from V and 0 bases from J, leaving 18 bases between. Here the CDR3 reads CASIGVRASPNYGYTF. CDR3 sequence (DNA): TGTGCCAGCATTGGGGTTAGGGCCTCTCCTAACTATGGCTACACCTTC.

J is TRBJ2-3 and V is TRBV12-3 or TRBV12-4; 9 nucleotides match TRBD1. The CDR3 extends over 15 amino acids. Trimming at V came to 6 bases and at J to 3 bases, leaving 7 bases not matched to a gene. The CDR3 sequence is CASRPGQGSTDTQYF. In nucleotides, the CDR3 is TGTGCCAGCAGACCGGGACAGGGTTCTACAGATACGCAGTATTTT.

The rearrangement uses TRBV7-2 and TRBJ1-2; possibly TRBD1 for D (5 bases). The length of the CDR3 is 15 residues. Germline V gene data show CDR1 as SGHTA and CDR2 as FQGNSA. With 0 bases removed from V and 2 bases from J, the gap between germline ends came to 10 bases. This CDR3 reads CASSLANGGNYGYTF. The CDR3 DNA is TGTGCCAGCAGCTTAGCGAATGGGGGAAACTATGGCTACACCTTC.

As regards this clonotype: This sequence may be a read error, since a much larger clone differs from it by one base. The V gene is TRBV7-2, the J gene TRBJ1-6; D is uncertain. The germline V gene has CDR1 SGHTA and CDR2 FQGNSA. This CDR3 comprises 16 residues. CDR3 coding DNA: TGTGCCGGCAGCTTAGCGCTGGCGGGCTTGGATTCACCCCTCCACTTT. Amino acids: CAGSLALAGLDSPLHF.

This clonotype was found a few times. The chain employs TRBV11-2 and TRBJ2-4; 10 nucleotides align to TRBD2. V trimming: 3 bases; J trimming: 8 bases; junction bases outside the gene matches: 10. The CDR3 runs 16 residues. CDR1 and CDR2 (germline): SGHAT, FQNNGV. The CDR3 coding sequence is TGTGCCAGCAGCTTTCATCTAGCGGGAGCGGGTTACATTCAGTACTTC. Residues: CASSFHLAGAGYIQYF. Supplemented by reference TRBV11-2 and TRBJ2-4, the full variable domain reads EAGVAQSPRYKIIEKRQSVAFWCNPISGHATLYWYQQILGQGPKLLIQFQNNGVVDDSQLPKDRFSAERLKGVDSTLKIQPAKLEDSAVYLCASSFHLAGAGYIQYFGAGTRLSVL.

The chain is built from TRBV11-2 and TRBJ1-1; D might be TRBD1 (5 bases). The germline CDR1 and CDR2 sequences are SGHAT and FQNNGV. CDR3 length equals 18 residues. V was shortened by 5 bases and J by 0 bases, with 22 bases between the two germline ends. CDR3: CASSLQDEYGGVNTEAFF. The CDR3 nucleotides are TGTGCCAGCAGCCTACAGGATGAGTATGGGGGGGTGAACACTGAAGCTTTCTTT.

This sequence joins TRBV7-2 and TRBJ2-7; 11 bases are shared with TRBD2. Germline CDR1 SGHTA, CDR2 FQGNSA. V shed 1 base, J shed 12 bases, and the junction held 5 bases outside the gene matches. The CDR3 covers 13 residues. This chain's CDR3 is CASSLEPSGRRYF. The CDR3 DNA follows: TGTGCCAGCAGCTTAGAGCCTAGCGGGAGGCGGTACTTC.

Written as DNA, the CDR3 is TGTGCCAGCACCGGACAGGGGATCTCTGGAAACACCATATATTTT. It encodes CASTGQGISGNTIYF. The chain links TRBV28 to TRBJ1-3, with TRBD1 matching over 9 bases. The germline V gene has CDR1 MDHEN and CDR2 SYDVKM. This CDR3 is built from 15 residues. V gave up 7 bases and J gave up 0 bases; unmatched junction bases: 4. Using reference TRBV28 and TRBJ1-3 for the parts outside the CDR3, the full variable domain is DVKVTQSSRYLVKRTGEKVFLECVQDMDHENMFWYRQDPGLGLRLIYFSYDVKMKEKGDIPEGYSVSREKKERFSLILESASTNQTSMYLCASTGQGISGNTIYFGEGSWLTVV.

V gene TRBV29-1 combines with J gene TRBJ2-7; 9 bases fit TRBD1. J lost 2 bases, V lost 6 bases, and 11 bases had no gene match. CDR1 is SQVTM and CDR2 is ANQGSEA in the germline V gene. The CDR3 spans 15 residues. The CDR3 DNA reads TGCAGCGTGGTAACCGGGACAGGGAGGGCCTACGAGCAGTACTTC. Its translation: CSVVTGTGRAYEQYF.

The chain couples TRBV24-1 to TRBJ2-2; no firm D call. This CDR3 is built from 14 residues. CDR1 and CDR2 from the germline V gene are KGHDR and SFDVKD. Trimming stripped 2 bases from V and 5 bases from J, with 8 bases between. CDR3 sequence (DNA): TGTGCCACCAGTGATTCTGGGGAAACCGGGGAGCTGTTTTTT. Translation: CATSDSGETGELFF.

This clonotype was counted between two and nine times. The V gene is TRBV11-2, the J gene TRBJ1-6; possibly TRBD1 for D (6 bases). V lost 6 bases to trimming and J lost 9 bases, with 12 bases between them. The CDR3 contains 13 residues. The germline V gene has CDR1 SGHAT and CDR2 FQNNGV. The CDR3 sequence: CASRDQGISPLHF. For the CDR3, the DNA is TGTGCCAGCAGGGATCAGGGGATTTCACCCCTCCACTTT.

This clonotype was detected only once. The V and J genes are TRBV7-9 and TRBJ1-5; D unclear. V gave up 0 bases and J gave up 3 bases, with 6 bases separating them. Germline CDR1 reads SEHNR; CDR2 reads FQNEAQ (reference sequence). This CDR3 comprises 14 residues. CDR3 DNA: TGTGCCAGCAGCTTAGCCGGAGTCAATCAGCCCCAGCATTTT. Translation: CASSLAGVNQPQHF.

The rearrangement links TRBV28 to TRBJ2-2; 7 positions agree with TRBD1. From germline, CDR1 is MDHEN and CDR2 SYDVKM. CDR3 length: 14 residues. The trim removed 3 bases at V and 4 bases at J, leaving 2 bases unmatched. The CDR3 nucleotides read TGTGCCAGCAGTTTTTCAGGGGGCACCGGGGAGCTGTTTTTT. Its protein is CASSFSGGTGELFF.

The chain has TRBV20-1 and TRBJ2-7; D is unclear. CDR3 size: 13 residues. Germline loops: CDR1 DFQATT, CDR2 SNEGSKA (reference sequence). With 3 bases removed from V and 0 bases from J, the gap between germline ends came to 9 bases. CDR3 loop: CSASGWSSYEQYF. The CDR3 DNA reads as TGCAGTGCTAGCGGTTGGAGCTCCTACGAGCAGTACTTC.

The chain couples TRBV27 to TRBJ1-5, with TRBD1 identical over 7 bases. V was pared by 6 bases and J by 0 bases, with 11 bases of the junction left unmatched. This CDR3 comprises 17 residues. Germline V gene sequence: CDR1 MNHEY, CDR2 SMNVEV (reference sequence). The CDR3 here is CASRRQGLKDSNQPQHF. DNA of the CDR3: TGTGCCAGCAGACGACAGGGTTTGAAGGATAGCAATCAGCCCCAGCATTTT.

Only a few counts were recorded for this clonotype. This chain connects TRBV29-1 to TRBJ2-7; TRBD1 or TRBD2 may be the D gene (5 bases each). This CDR3 contains 13 residues. Trimming left V 4 bases short and J 2 bases short, with 12 bases between. Germline CDR1 SQVTM, CDR2 ANQGSEA. In DNA form, the CDR3 reads TGCAGCGTTGCCGACAGAGGGGCCTACGAGCAGTACTTC. Translated, it gives CSVADRGAYEQYF.

As concerns this clonotype: This may stem from a read error, because a much larger clone lies one nucleotide away. This chain connects TRBV6-2 or TRBV6-3 to TRBJ2-5; 9 bases map to TRBD2. The CDR3 totals 15 residues. The germline V gene has CDR1 MNHEY and CDR2 SVGEGT. The V gene end was trimmed by 5 bases and the J gene end by 4 bases; junction bases not matched to a gene: 8. As DNA, the CDR3 is TGTGCCAGCAGTAGGGTAGCGGGAGAGGTAGAGACCCAGTACTTC. Translating it yields CASSRVAGEVETQYF.

This clonotype was detected only a few times. This chain joins TRBV19 and TRBJ1-5; 7 bases are a match to TRBD1. The trim removed 7 bases at V and 2 bases at J, leaving 8 bases unmatched. Germline CDR1 is LNHDA and CDR2 is SQIVND (reference sequence). The CDR3 is 15 amino acids. CDR3 bases: TGTGCCAGTACTACAGGGGAGGGACGCAATCAGCCCCAGCATTTT. Translation: CASTTGEGRNQPQHF.

This chain links TRBV6-5 with TRBJ2-5; D tentatively fits TRBD1 or TRBD2 (5 bases each). CDR1 and CDR2 from the germline V gene are MNHEY and SVGAGI. The CDR3 extends over 15 amino acids. The V end was cut by 0 bases, the J end by 4 bases, with 12 bases between. CDR3 residues: CASSYSKRGAETQYF. The CDR3 DNA follows: TGTGCCAGCAGTTACTCGAAGAGGGGAGCAGAGACCCAGTACTTC.

As DNA, the CDR3 is TGTGCCACTACGGGGGGGGGATTAAACTCTAACAATCAGCCCCAGCATTTT. As protein: CATTGGGLNSNNQPQHF. V is TRBV12-3 or TRBV12-4 and J is TRBJ1-5; D is perhaps TRBD1 (5 bases). CDR3 length: 17 residues. The germline V and J ends were trimmed by 10 bases and 3 bases, with 25 bases remaining between them.